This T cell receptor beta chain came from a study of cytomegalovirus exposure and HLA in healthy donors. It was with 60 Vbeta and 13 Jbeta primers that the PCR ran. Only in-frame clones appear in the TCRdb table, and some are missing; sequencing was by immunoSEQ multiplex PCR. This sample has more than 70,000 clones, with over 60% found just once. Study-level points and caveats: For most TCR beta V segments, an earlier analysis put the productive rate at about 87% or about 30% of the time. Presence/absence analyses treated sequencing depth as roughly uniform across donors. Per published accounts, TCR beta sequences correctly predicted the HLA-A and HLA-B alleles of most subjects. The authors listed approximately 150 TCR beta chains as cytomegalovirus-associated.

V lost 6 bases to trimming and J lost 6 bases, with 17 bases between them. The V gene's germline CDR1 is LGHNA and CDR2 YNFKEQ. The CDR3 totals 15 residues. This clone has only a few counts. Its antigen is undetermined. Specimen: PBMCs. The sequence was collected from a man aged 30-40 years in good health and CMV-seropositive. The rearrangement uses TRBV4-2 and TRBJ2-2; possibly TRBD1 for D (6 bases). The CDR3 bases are TGTGCCAGCAGTCCGACAGGCATCAAGGCCGGGGAGCTGTTTTTT. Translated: CASSPTGIKAGELFF.